The clone carrying this TCR beta chain has just one count. The target antigen is unknown. The PCR was carried out with 60 Vbeta primers and 13 Jbeta primers. The table came from immunoSEQ multiplex PCR; TCRdb's copy has only in-frame clones and leaves some out. The sample includes about 140,000 clones, 60% to 80% seen only once; the top ten take approximately 1.5%. The sample belongs to a study of cytomegalovirus exposure and HLA in healthy donors. The study, taken as a whole, reports: Apart from CMV serostatus, no immune exposure information was available. HLA alleles showed associations with approximately 15,000 TCR beta sequences in a later analysis, at a 0.05 false discovery rate.

The CDR3 sequence is 14 residues long. The V gene's germline CDR1 is SGHTS and CDR2 YDEGEE. The junction had 6 bases not matched to a gene; V was cut back by 4 bases and J by 6 bases. Sequenced: PBMCs. The chain couples TRBV5-8 to TRBJ2-1; TRBD1 matches at 8 bases. The clonotype originates from a female donor in good health and CMV-seronegative. This chain's CDR3 is CASSTGQGINEQFF. CDR3 nucleotides: TGTGCCAGCAGCACAGGACAGGGTATCAATGAGCAGTTCTTC. The full variable domain, with the rest looked up from reference TRBV5-8 and TRBJ2-1, is EAGVTQSPTHLIKTRGQQATLRCSPISGHTSVYWYQQALGLGLQFLLWYDEGEERNRGNFPPRFSGRQFPNYSSELNVNALELEDSALYLCASSTGQGINEQFFGPGTRLTVL.